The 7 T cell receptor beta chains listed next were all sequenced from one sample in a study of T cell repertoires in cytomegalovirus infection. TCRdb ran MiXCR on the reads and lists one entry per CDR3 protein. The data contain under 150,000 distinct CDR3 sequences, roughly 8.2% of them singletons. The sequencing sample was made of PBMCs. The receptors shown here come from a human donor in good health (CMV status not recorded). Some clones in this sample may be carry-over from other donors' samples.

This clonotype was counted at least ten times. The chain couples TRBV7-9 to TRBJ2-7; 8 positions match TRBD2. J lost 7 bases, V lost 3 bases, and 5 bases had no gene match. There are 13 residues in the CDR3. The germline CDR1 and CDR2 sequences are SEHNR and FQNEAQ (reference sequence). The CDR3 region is CASSFQPGGEQYF. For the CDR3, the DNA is TGTGCCAGCAGCTTCCAGCCGGGGGGGGAGCAGTACTTC.

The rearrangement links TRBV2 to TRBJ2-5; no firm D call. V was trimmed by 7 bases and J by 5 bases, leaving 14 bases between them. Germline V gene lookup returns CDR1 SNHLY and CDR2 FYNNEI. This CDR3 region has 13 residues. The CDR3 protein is CASTSIPGETQYF. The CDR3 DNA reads TGTGCCAGCACGAGTATCCCCGGGGAGACCCAGTACTTC.

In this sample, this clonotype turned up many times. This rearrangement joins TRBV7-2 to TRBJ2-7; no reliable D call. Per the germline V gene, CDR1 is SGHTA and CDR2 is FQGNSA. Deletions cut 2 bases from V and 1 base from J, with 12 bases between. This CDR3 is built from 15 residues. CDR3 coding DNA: TGTGCCAGCAGCTTACCCAGCCTGGATTCCTACGAGCAGTACTTC. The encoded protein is CASSLPSLDSYEQYF.

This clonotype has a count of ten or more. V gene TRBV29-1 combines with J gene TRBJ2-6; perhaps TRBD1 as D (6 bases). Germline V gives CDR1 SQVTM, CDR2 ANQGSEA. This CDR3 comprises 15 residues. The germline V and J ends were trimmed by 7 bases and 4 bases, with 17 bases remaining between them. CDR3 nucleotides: TGCAGCGCGGTGGGGGCAGGGAGCGGGGCCAACGTCCTGACTTTC. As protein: CSAVGAGSGANVLTF.

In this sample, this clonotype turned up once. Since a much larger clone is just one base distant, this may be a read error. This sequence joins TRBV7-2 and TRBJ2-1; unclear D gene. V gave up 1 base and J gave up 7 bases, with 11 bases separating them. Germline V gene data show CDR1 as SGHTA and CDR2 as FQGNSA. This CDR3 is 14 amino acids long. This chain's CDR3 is CASSLEPLPNEQFF. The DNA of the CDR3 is TGTGCCAGCAGCTTAGAACCTTTGCCAAATGAGCAGTTCTTC.

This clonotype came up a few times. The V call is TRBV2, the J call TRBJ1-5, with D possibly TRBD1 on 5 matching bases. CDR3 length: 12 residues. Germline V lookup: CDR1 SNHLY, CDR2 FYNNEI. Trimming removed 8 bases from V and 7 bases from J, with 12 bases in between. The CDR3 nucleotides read TGTGCCAGCGGGGGGGGATGGCAGCCCCAGCATTTT. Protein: CASGGGWQPQHF.

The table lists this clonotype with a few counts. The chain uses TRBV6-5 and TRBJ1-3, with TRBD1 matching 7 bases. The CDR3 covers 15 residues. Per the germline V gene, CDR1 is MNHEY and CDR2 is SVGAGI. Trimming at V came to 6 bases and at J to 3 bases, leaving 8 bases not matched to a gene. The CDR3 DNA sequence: TGTGCCAGCAGCCGTACAGGGGATCTTGGAAACACCATATATTTT. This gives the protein CASSRTGDLGNTIYF.